This T cell receptor (beta chain) was documented in a study of spatial heterogeneity in lung cancer. About the study: When available, follow-up PBMC samples taken a median of around 2 years after resection were sequenced.

Time point noted: blood at routine non-recurrence follow-up after resection. Sequencing of whole RNA from tumor, nontumor lung or frozen PBMC involved no sorting. Every cDNA TCR molecule received its own unique molecular identifier. TCRdb recomputed calls from the 5' RACE reads with MiXCR, one row per CDR3 protein. The sample contains some 10,000 distinct CDR3 sequences, around a tenth of which appear only once. Many counts were recorded for this clonotype. The ends were cut back, 1 base at V and 0 bases at J, with 9 bases in the middle. Germline CDR1 and CDR2: SGHVS and FQNEAQ. The CDR3 length is 15 residues.

The origin of this receptor is a female donor with early-stage non-small cell lung cancer. The gene calls are TRBV7-8 and TRBJ2-5; no firm D call. The sample here was PBMCs, taken at follow-up. CDR3 DNA sequence: TGTGCCAGCAGCTTAGTGGGTCATAACCAAGAGACCCAGTACTTC. Translated, it gives CASSLVGHNQETQYF.